This TCR beta chain was identified during a study of cytotoxic CD8 clonotypes in ibrutinib-treated CLL. Study details: Sequencing produced an average of roughly 270,000 productive templates and 85,000 to 100,000 productive rearrangements per sample.

TCRdb's table, derived via immunoSEQ multiplex PCR, lists solely in-frame clones and lacks some. The data contain around 60,000 clones, roughly 50% of them seen just once; the ten biggest clones take up roughly 15%. V lost 2 bases, J lost 3 bases, and 13 bases lay in between. The CDR3 covers 15 residues. Germline V gene data show CDR1 as SGHAT and CDR2 as FQNNGV. Comment on this clone: Antigen specificity is unknown.

Study-level findings and limits: Public clonotypes were uncommon and contracted or stayed stable on treatment. Clonality rose at ibrutinib response and fell back toward baseline at progression. Clonality at baseline surpassed age-matched healthy donors and tracked circulating CD8+ T-cell counts.

V usage is TRBV11-2 and J usage is TRBJ1-2, with D possibly TRBD1 on 5 matching bases. This sample comprised PBMCs, obtained after 12 months of ibrutinib treatment. This sequence was found in a human donor with chronic lymphocytic leukemia. Written as DNA, the CDR3 is TGTGCCAGCAGCTTATCCCAGGACATCTACTATGGCTACACCTTC. Its translation: CASSLSQDIYYGYTF.